Listed here is a single T cell receptor beta chain. The sample holds a few counts of this clonotype. Its antigen is not yet known. No base-level quality is on record; no much larger clone is a single base apart. Ophthalmopathy patients had moderately to severely active disease, with a Clinical Activity Score of 3 or more, a NOSPECS grade of 4 or more, and a disease duration of less than 3 months. Patients with uncontrolled infections, other autoimmune diseases, pregnancy or lactation were excluded. Diagnoses relied on clinical symptoms, serum thyroxine and TRAb, thyroid ultrasound and orbital computed tomography. Ficoll-Paque density gradient centrifugation was used to isolate PBMCs from 8.5 to 10 ml of fresh peripheral blood. Total RNA was extracted using Trizol reagent, and RNA quality was assessed on an Agilent 2100 Bioanalyzer. This sample was taken from a study of T cells in Graves' hyperthyroidism and ophthalmopathy (dated by TCRdb to about 2019). Notes on the research overall: Peripheral blood samples were taken at initial diagnosis, before any treatment was given. TCR V-J signatures able to tell the groups apart were searched for in a discovery cohort of 90 to 100 patients, of whom more than 40 had Graves' ophthalmopathy and 57 had stable Graves' hyperthyroidism. Prospective prediction of ophthalmopathy was tested in an independent validation cohort of 18 to 20 hyperthyroidism patients and some 17 patients who later progressed to ophthalmopathy. The approximately 100 discovery patients were randomly divided into training and test sets at a 7:3 ratio. The study also compared thyroid tissue and blood T-cell repertoires from five or six Graves' hyperthyroidism patients. After sampling, hyperthyroidism patients received methimazole starting at 30 mg daily, and ophthalmopathy patients received high-dose intravenous methylprednisolone. According to the paper, TCR Vbeta CDR3 sequencing was carried out on some 140 peripheral blood samples, which came from 40 to 45 ophthalmopathy, approximately 72 hyperthyroidism and roughly 17 progressor patients.

The V end gives up 5 bases and the J end 12 bases, leaving 17 bases in the junction not matched to a gene. The germline V gene encodes CDR1 LGHNT and CDR2 FRNRAP. The CDR3 spans 16 residues, from the cysteine through the phenylalanine. Only the CDR3 part of the read is kept: 48 bases, read in frame from the first base. Summary of the overall study and its limitations: In validation, the model predicted progression to ophthalmopathy with over 65% sensitivity and 72% to 85% specificity, a median of approximately 6.7 months before onset. Most expanded thyroid clonotypes (frequency above 0.001) were also detected in blood, a finding suggesting that blood repertoires may reflect thyroid immune responses. No statistical method was used to set the sample size in advance, and investigators knew the group allocation. A model built on a 13 V-J signature distinguished ophthalmopathy from stable hyperthyroidism, reaching 85% to 90% sensitivity and around 82% specificity in cross-validation and 80%/75% in testing.

The TCR beta CDR3 regions were amplified from RNA transcripts. For the first round of RT-PCR on the TCR CDR3, the HTBI primer set was used together with the Qiagen OneStep RT-PCR kit. Libraries were constructed in a second round of multiplex PCR, after which size selection and purification were carried out. Sequencing of the libraries was done on an Illumina HiSeq2000 using paired-end 100 bp reads. Processing in the source paper ran as follows. Raw data were processed with SOAPnuke, discarding reads with adapters, uncalled bases, mean Phred below 15, or no exact constant-primer or identifier match. High-quality paired reads were merged with COPE v1.2.5, and unique nucleotide sequences were defined as clonotypes. Clonotypes were aligned to IMGT TRBV, TRBD and TRBJ reference segments using MiTCR v1.1. The analysis was restricted to V-J combinations with a frequency above 0.0001, which together covered over 99% of the repertoires. A TCS score was defined as the ratio between F50 (clonal expansion) and ExV (chaos), using BLOSUM62-based TCRdist between CDR3 peptides within each V-J. Welch's t-statistics and random forest reduced 500 to 650 V-J features to roughly 13, which were used in a naive Bayes classifier (R e1071). TCRdb reprocessing: public reads trimmed at Q25 with fastp, clones called with MiXCR, in-frame beta chains kept. Under each unique CDR3 protein, matching rows form one entry showing the most common genes and DNA. For this entry, the V and J calls and clone size follow TCRdb and not the study's own pipeline. For this sample there are 500,000 to 750,000 distinct CDR3 sequences; 14% appear just once. The top ten hold roughly 7% of the sample.

The sequence joins TRBV12-5 to TRBJ2-1; 9 central bases correspond to TRBD2. The sequencing input was blood. The clonotype was recovered from a woman in her late teens or twenties with Graves' ophthalmopathy. The nucleotide sequence reads TGTGCTAGTGGTCCTGCTCCGGGACTAGCAGCCAAGGGGCAGTTCTTC. This is translated as CASGPAPGLAAKGQFF.